This T cell receptor (beta chain) was observed in a study of cytotoxic CD8 clonotypes in ibrutinib-treated CLL. Study information: Of a cohort that held some 10 relapsed/refractory and 15 treatment-naive patients, about 18 were IGHV unmutated. Recorded responses included approximately 25 partial and 2 complete; following median 68 months, approximately 14 stayed remitted and some 12 progressed.

Findings and limits, study-wide: An increase in clonality occurred at ibrutinib response, followed by a return toward baseline at progression.

Cryopreserved PBMCs provided roughly 2 micrograms of genomic DNA for the TCR beta libraries. Method: immunoSEQ multiplex PCR; TCRdb's copy keeps in-frame clones and lacks some. The top ten clones hold approximately 22% of a sample with about 12,000 clones, about four fifths of them seen once. This clone was seen only a few times. Its antigen is not identified. The specimen comprised PBMCs, sampled at disease progression, from a patient treated with ibrutinib. The sequence was obtained from a human donor with chronic lymphocytic leukemia.

CDR3 in DNA: TGTGCCAGCAGTGAATATGTCGTCTCGGGGACAGATACGCAGTATTTT. Encoded protein: CASSEYVVSGTDTQYF. The chain joins TRBV25-1 to TRBJ2-3; tentative D call: TRBD2 (5 bases). Deletions cut 0 bases from V and 3 bases from J, with 13 bases between. The CDR3 consists of 16 residues. Germline CDR1 is MGHDK and CDR2 is SYGVNS.